This T cell receptor beta chain was documented in a study of blood T cell repertoires in COVID-19. Overall study: Sample material is recorded as cDNA or gDNA derived from T cells, B-cell-depleted T cells, or PBMCs.

Source study methods: Nucleated cell counts were estimated from reference gene primer amplification. Data came from immunoSEQ multiplex PCR; TCRdb stores just in-frame clones and leaves some out. V, J and clone size reflect that table, while D and trimming were determined from the DNA. The table records 70,000 to 95,000 clones, around 81% of them present only once. The CDR3 loop spans 16 amino acids. V was trimmed by 4 bases and J by 0 bases, leaving 13 bases between them. The germline V gene has CDR1 LGHNA and CDR2 YNFKEQ. The sample comprised peripheral blood. The chain carries TRBV4-2 and TRBJ1-5; possibly TRBD1 for D (5 bases). The clonotype originates from a woman between 65 and 79 years old with active or convalescent COVID-19. CDR3 residues: CASSPKGGDSNQPQHF. The CDR3 coding sequence is TGTGCCAGCAGCCCAAAGGGAGGGGATAGCAATCAGCCCCAGCATTTT.